What follows are 26 T cell receptor beta chains derived from one specimen sequenced in a study of cytomegalovirus exposure and HLA in healthy donors. The PCR made use of 60 Vbeta and 13 Jbeta primers. Profiling relied on immunoSEQ multiplex PCR, and the TCRdb table lists in-frame clones only, not all of them. This sample has 95,000 to 110,000 clones; approximately 79% occur once, and the top ten carry about 15%. The specimen sequenced was PBMCs. These receptors were taken from a woman aged 40 to 50 in good health and CMV-seropositive.

The chain recombines TRBV5-1 with TRBJ2-7, with no clear D. This CDR3 contains 16 residues. V was shortened by 3 bases and J by 2 bases, with 18 bases between the two germline ends. CDR1 and CDR2 (germline): SGHRS, YFSETQ. The CDR3 DNA is TGCGCCAGCAGCTCGGCGGTGAACACGGATACCTACGAGCAGTACTTC. It yields the protein CASSSAVNTDTYEQYF.

V usage is TRBV10-2 and J usage is TRBJ1-6; 8 bases match TRBD1. V lost 6 bases to trimming and J lost 9 bases; unmatched junction nucleotides: 4. CDR3 length: 13 amino acids. CDR1 WSHSY and CDR2 SAAADI come from the germline V gene. CDR3 nucleotides: TGCGCCAGCAGACAGGGGGAAAGTTCACCCCTCCACTTT. The encoded protein is CASRQGESSPLHF.

In this sample, this clone turned up once. The chain combines TRBV6-1 with TRBJ2-7; D possibly corresponds to TRBD2 (5 bases). CDR3 length: 11 amino acids. CDR1 and CDR2 from the germline V gene are MNHNS and SASEGT. V dropped 7 bases and J dropped 6 bases, with 10 bases sitting between them. The CDR3 DNA reads as TGTGCCAGCAATATGGACTTCGAGCAGTACTTC. As protein: CASNMDFEQYF.

The chain combines TRBV7-2 with TRBJ1-1, with D unresolved. Looked up from germline, CDR1 is SGHTA and CDR2 is FQGNSA. The CDR3 is 13 residues long. V lost 1 base to trimming and J lost 5 bases, with 8 bases between them. The CDR3 DNA reads as TGTGCCAGCAGCTTAGGCTACGAAACTGAAGCTTTCTTT. Encoded protein: CASSLGYETEAFF.

The rearrangement joins TRBV29-1 to TRBJ2-6, with a weak D call TRBD2 (7 bases). V lost 3 bases to trimming and J lost 2 bases, with 11 bases between them. CDR3 length: 15 amino acids. Germline values: CDR1 SQVTM, CDR2 ANQGSEA. CDR3 in amino acids: CSVEGGGAGANVLTF. CDR3 in DNA: TGCAGCGTTGAGGGGGGGGGCGCTGGGGCCAACGTCCTGACTTTC.

This chain joins TRBV19 and TRBJ2-5, with TRBD2 identical over 7 bases. The germline gives CDR1 LNHDA, CDR2 SQIVND (reference sequence). V was pared by 3 bases and J by 6 bases, with 10 bases of the junction left unmatched. This CDR3 has 15 amino acids. CDR3 nucleotide sequence: TGTGCCAGTAGTATTACGGGCCAGGGAGGGCAGACCCAGTACTTC. Translating gives CASSITGQGGQTQYF.

This clone was seen more than once but under ten times. The chain recombines TRBV19 with TRBJ1-1, with D perhaps matching TRBD1 (6 bases). In germline, CDR1 is LNHDA, CDR2 SQIVND (reference sequence). This CDR3 comprises 13 residues. The V end lost 3 bases, the J end lost 5 bases, and 10 bases lay between the germline ends. Written as DNA, the CDR3 is TGTGCCAGTAGTATGCGCAGGGGTACTGAAGCTTTCTTT. Its protein is CASSMRRGTEAFF.

The genes are TRBV29-1 and TRBJ2-7, with TRBD2 matching 15 bases. Unmatched junction bases numbered 3, after V lost 6 bases and J lost 6 bases. From germline, CDR1 is SQVTM and CDR2 ANQGSEA. The length of the CDR3 is 13 residues. The chain's CDR3 is CSVGLAGGVEQYF. CDR3 nucleotides: TGCAGCGTGGGACTAGCGGGGGGCGTCGAGCAGTACTTC.

V usage is TRBV30 and J usage is TRBJ2-3; 7 nucleotides match TRBD1. The ends lost 2 bases at V and 1 base at J; junction bases unmatched: 3. Germline V gives CDR1 GTSNPN, CDR2 SVGIG (reference sequence). This CDR3 contains 14 residues. The CDR3: CAWSPQGGTDTQYF. Here the CDR3 DNA reads TGTGCCTGGAGTCCCCAGGGGGGCACAGATACGCAGTATTTT.

The chain uses TRBV2 and TRBJ1-1, with no clear D. V lost 8 bases, J lost 5 bases, and 6 bases lay in between. The germline gives CDR1 SNHLY, CDR2 FYNNEI. This CDR3 comprises 10 residues. The CDR3 bases are TGTGCCAGCCAGTATACTGAAGCTTTCTTT. Translated: CASQYTEAFF. Filled out from reference TRBV2 and TRBJ1-1, the complete variable domain reads EPEVTQTPSHQVTQMGQEVILRCVPISNHLYFYWYRQILGQKVEFLVSFYNNEISEKSEIFDDQFSVERPDGSNFTLKIRSTKLEDSAMYFCASQYTEAFFGQGTRLTVV.

The chain joins TRBV11-2 to TRBJ2-1, with D possibly being TRBD2 (6 bases). The CDR3 is 12 residues long. In germline, CDR1 is SGHAT, CDR2 FQNNGV. V lost 7 bases, J lost 11 bases, and 15 bases lay in between. CDR3 sequence: CASNGGRLKQFF. CDR3 DNA sequence: TGTGCCAGCAACGGGGGACGACTGAAGCAGTTCTTC.

The chain recombines TRBV6-1 with TRBJ1-5, with 7 bases fitting TRBD1. V shed 4 bases and J 3 bases; nucleotides not matched to a gene: 3. CDR1 is MNHNS, CDR2 SASEGT, per germline. The CDR3 is 14 amino acids. The CDR3 nucleotides are TGTGCCAGCAGTGGGGACAGCTACAATCAGCCCCAGCATTTT. It translates to CASSGDSYNQPQHF.

This clone was counted a single time. The chain uses TRBV6-5 and TRBJ1-2; TRBD1 aligns across 9 bases. There are 13 residues in the CDR3. J gave up 5 bases and V 6 bases, and 4 bases lay outside the gene matches. The germline gives CDR1 MNHEY, CDR2 SVGAGI. The CDR3 region is CASSLGTGYGYTF. The CDR3 nucleotides read TGTGCCAGCAGCCTCGGGACAGGGTATGGCTACACCTTC.

The chain uses TRBV4-3 and TRBJ2-5; D perhaps matches TRBD2 (6 bases). CDR3 length: 13 residues. V dropped 3 bases and J dropped 7 bases, with 12 bases sitting between them. Per the germline V gene, CDR1 is LGHNA and CDR2 is YSLEER. The CDR3 nucleotides read TGCGCCAGCAGCCAGGACTATTCGGGGACCCAGTACTTC. This translates into CASSQDYSGTQYF.

The chain uses TRBV4-2 and TRBJ1-1, with 8 bases lining up with TRBD1. Trimming at V came to 4 bases and at J to 10 bases, leaving 14 bases not matched to a gene. Looked up from germline, CDR1 is LGHNA and CDR2 is YNFKEQ. The CDR3 runs 15 residues. Written as DNA, the CDR3 is TGTGCCAGCAGCCCAGGGGGCGCCGAGGGGGGGATAGCTTTCTTT. Protein product: CASSPGGAEGGIAFF.

The CDR3 loop is CASSPRLAGGNEQFF. The DNA of the CDR3 is TGCGCCAGCAGCCCGCGACTAGCGGGGGGAAATGAGCAGTTCTTC. The V and J genes are TRBV5-1 and TRBJ2-1, with 13 positions matching TRBD2. This CDR3 is 15 amino acids long. CDR1 and CDR2 from the germline V gene are SGHRS and YFSETQ. Trimming removed 4 bases from V and 7 bases from J; junction bases left unmatched: 5.

This clone was seen only once. The chain couples TRBV30 to TRBJ1-1; no reliable D call. The ends were cut back, 0 bases at V and 3 bases at J, with 14 bases in the middle. This CDR3 is 15 amino acids long. CDR1 and CDR2 (germline): GTSNPN, SVGIG (reference sequence). CDR3: CAWSVLGQWDTEAFF. Written as DNA, the CDR3 is TGTGCCTGGAGTGTACTGGGCCAATGGGACACTGAAGCTTTCTTT.

This sequence joins TRBV9 and TRBJ1-6; TRBD1 agrees at 10 bases. The germline gives CDR1 SGDLS, CDR2 YYNGEE. CDR3 size: 17 residues. With V trimmed by 3 bases and J by 5 bases, 8 bases remained unmatched. DNA for the CDR3: TGTGCCAGCAGCGGACAGGGGGCCTTTATTAATAATTCACCCCTCCACTTT. As protein: CASSGQGAFINNSPLHF.

The chain employs TRBV11-2 and TRBJ1-4; D gene unclear. The CDR3 runs 13 residues. The germline V gene encodes CDR1 SGHAT and CDR2 FQNNGV. Trimming took 4 bases from V and 13 from J, leaving 16 bases between them. This chain's CDR3 is CASSSSLRMVLFF. The DNA for the CDR3 is TGTGCCAGCAGCTCATCACTCCGAATGGTACTGTTTTTT.

The rearrangement links TRBV6-1 to TRBJ1-1; no clear D gene. The ends were cut back, 6 bases at V and 2 bases at J, with 10 bases in the middle. Per the germline V gene, CDR1 is MNHNS and CDR2 is SASEGT. CDR3 length equals 13 residues. The chain's CDR3 is CASRYMGNTEAFF. For the CDR3, the DNA is TGTGCCAGCAGGTATATGGGCAACACTGAAGCTTTCTTT.

The rearrangement joins TRBV2 to TRBJ1-5; TRBD1 agrees at 9 bases. The CDR3 extends over 15 amino acids. V dropped 6 bases and J dropped 5; count of bases not matched to a gene: 8. Germline CDR1 is SNHLY and CDR2 is FYNNEI. Written as DNA, the CDR3 is TGTGCCAGCAGCCCGGGACAGGGTGGTTATCAGCCCCAGCATTTT. Residues: CASSPGQGGYQPQHF.

The rearrangement uses TRBV18 and TRBJ1-1; 8 nucleotides match TRBD1. The junction had 3 bases not matched to a gene; V was cut back by 5 bases and J by 1 base. Looked up from germline, CDR1 is KGHSH and CDR2 is LQKENI. The CDR3 sequence is 14 residues long. The CDR3 DNA reads TGTGCCAGCTCATATGACAGGGGGAACACTGAAGCTTTCTTT. Translating gives CASSYDRGNTEAFF.

V usage is TRBV18 and J usage is TRBJ2-7; 9 bases line up with TRBD1. In germline, CDR1 is KGHSH, CDR2 LQKENI. The CDR3 runs to 14 residues. V shed 6 bases, J shed 2 bases, and the junction held 5 bases outside the gene matches. The CDR3 loop is CASSVGQGPYEQYF. The CDR3 DNA sequence: TGTGCCAGCTCGGTGGGACAGGGACCCTACGAGCAGTACTTC.

V gene TRBV7-9 combines with J gene TRBJ2-7; TRBD2 might be the D (7 bases). The CDR3 contains 14 residues. The V end was cut by 3 bases, the J end by 3 bases, with 12 bases between. Germline V gene data show CDR1 as SEHNR and CDR2 as FQNEAQ (reference sequence). The DNA for the CDR3 is TGTGCCAGCAGCTTGGGGGGGCGCTTCTACGAGCAGTACTTC. Protein sequence: CASSLGGRFYEQYF.

The rearrangement links TRBV5-1 to TRBJ2-5; D gene uncertain. Germline CDR1 and CDR2: SGHRS and YFSETQ. The CDR3 contains 13 residues. V lost 0 bases to trimming and J lost 3 bases, with 6 bases between them. The CDR3 region has the DNA TGCGCCAGCAGCTTGGACGGAGAAGAGACCCAGTACTTC. Translated: CASSLDGEETQYF.

The V gene is TRBV30, the J gene TRBJ1-2, with TRBD1 as a possible D gene (6 bases). The CDR3 is 13 residues long. V lost 2 bases and J lost 8, with 15 bases in between. CDR1 and CDR2 from the germline V gene are GTSNPN and SVGIG (reference sequence). The CDR3 spells CAWSRGAPMGYTF. CDR3 coding DNA: TGTGCCTGGAGTCGGGGGGCCCCTATGGGCTACACCTTC.